This TCR beta chain stems from a study of technical replicates of blood from four donors. TCRdb keeps only in-frame clones here, not all; method: immunoSEQ multiplex PCR. Found here are over 60,000 clones, 93% of them singletons; the top ten hold over 0.2%. The V segment lost 4 bases and the J segment 4 bases; nucleotides outside the gene matches: 9. The CDR3 has 16 residues. Germline-derived CDR1 and CDR2 are KGHSH and LQKENI. The J gene is TRBJ2-3, the V gene TRBV18; 9 bases align to TRBD2. The sample was T cells isolated from PBMCs. This TCR was recovered from a human donor in good health. Written as DNA, the CDR3 is TGTGCCAGCTCACGTAGCGGGGGCTTTAATGCAGATACGCAGTATTTT. Translation gives CASSRSGGFNADTQYF.